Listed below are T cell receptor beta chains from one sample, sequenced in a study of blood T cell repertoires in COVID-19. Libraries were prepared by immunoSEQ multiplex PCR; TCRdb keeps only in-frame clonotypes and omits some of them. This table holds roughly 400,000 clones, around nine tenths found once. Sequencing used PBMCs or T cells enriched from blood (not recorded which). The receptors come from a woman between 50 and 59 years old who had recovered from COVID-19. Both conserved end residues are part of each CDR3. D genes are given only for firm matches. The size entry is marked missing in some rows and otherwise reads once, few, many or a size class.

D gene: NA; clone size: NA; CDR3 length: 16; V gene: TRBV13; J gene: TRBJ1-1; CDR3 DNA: TGTGCCAGCAGCTTAGGCGACGGGGTGAGGAACACTGAAGCTTTCTTT; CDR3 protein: CASSLGDGVRNTEAFF
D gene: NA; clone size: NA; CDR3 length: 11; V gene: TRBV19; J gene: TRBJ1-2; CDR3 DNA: TGTGCCAGTAGTCGGGGGAATGGCTACACCTTC; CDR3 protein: CASSRGNGYTF
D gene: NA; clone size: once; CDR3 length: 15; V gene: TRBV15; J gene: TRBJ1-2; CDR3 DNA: TGTGCCACCAGCAGAGATCGTGGAGCACTCTATGGCTACACCTTC; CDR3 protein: CATSRDRGALYGYTF
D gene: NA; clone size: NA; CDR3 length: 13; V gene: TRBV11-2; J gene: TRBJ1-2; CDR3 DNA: TGTGCCAGCAGCTTAGGGGCGAGATATGGCTACACCTTC; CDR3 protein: CASSLGARYGYTF
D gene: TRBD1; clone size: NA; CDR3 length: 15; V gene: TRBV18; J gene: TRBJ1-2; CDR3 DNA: TGTGCCAGCTCACCACAACTAGGACAGGACAATGGCTACACCTTC; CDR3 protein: CASSPQLGQDNGYTF
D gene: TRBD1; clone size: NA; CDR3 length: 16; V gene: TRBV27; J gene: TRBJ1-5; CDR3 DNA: TGTGCCAGCAGTTTATTAGGGACAGGGGTTCACCAGCCCCAGCATTTT; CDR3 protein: CASSLLGTGVHQPQHF
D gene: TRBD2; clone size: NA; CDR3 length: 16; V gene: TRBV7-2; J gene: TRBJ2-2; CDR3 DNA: TGTGCCAGCGGCCTTGCCGGGACTAGCGGGGTCGGGGAGCTGTTTTTT; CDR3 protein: CASGLAGTSGVGELFF
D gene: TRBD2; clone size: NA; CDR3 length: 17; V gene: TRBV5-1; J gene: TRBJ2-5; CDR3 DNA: TGCGCCAGCAGCTTGGCTCTAGCGGGGGGGCCTCAAGAGACCCAGTACTTC; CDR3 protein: CASSLALAGGPQETQYF
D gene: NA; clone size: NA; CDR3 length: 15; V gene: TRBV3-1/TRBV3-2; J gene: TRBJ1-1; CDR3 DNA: TGTGCCAGCAGCCAGGGAGGGGCTGAGAACACTGAAGCTTTCTTT; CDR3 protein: CASSQGGAENTEAFF
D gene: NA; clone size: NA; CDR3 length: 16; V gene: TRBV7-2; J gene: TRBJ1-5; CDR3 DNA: TGTGCCAGCAGTCCCCGAACACAGACTAGCAATCAGCCCCAGCATTTT; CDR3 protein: CASSPRTQTSNQPQHF
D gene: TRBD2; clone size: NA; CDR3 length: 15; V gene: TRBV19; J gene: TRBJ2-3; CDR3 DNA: TGTGCCAGTAGTAATAGCGGGGGGGCCGAGGATACGCAGTATTTT; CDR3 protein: CASSNSGGAEDTQYF
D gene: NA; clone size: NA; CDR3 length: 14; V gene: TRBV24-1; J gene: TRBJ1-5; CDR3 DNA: TGTGCCACCAGTGATTTCCCGACAGATCAGCCCCAGCATTTT; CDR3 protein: CATSDFPTDQPQHF
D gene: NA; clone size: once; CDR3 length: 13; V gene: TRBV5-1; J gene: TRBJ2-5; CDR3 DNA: TGCGCCAGCAGCCCGGAGACCAGAGAGACCCAGTACTTC; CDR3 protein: CASSPETRETQYF
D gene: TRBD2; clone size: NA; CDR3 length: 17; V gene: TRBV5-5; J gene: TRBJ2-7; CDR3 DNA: TGTGCCAGCAGCTTGGAAGGGTTGGGAGGGTCCGCCTACGAGCAGTACTTC; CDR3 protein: CASSLEGLGGSAYEQYF
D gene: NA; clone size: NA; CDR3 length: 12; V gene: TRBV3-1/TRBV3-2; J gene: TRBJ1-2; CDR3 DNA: TGTGCCAGCAGCCAAGTAGAGATCGGCTACACCTTC; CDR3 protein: CASSQVEIGYTF
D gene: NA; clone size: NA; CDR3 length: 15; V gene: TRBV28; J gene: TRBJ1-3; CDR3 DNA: TGTGCCAGCAGCCATCGAGGGGGGGGTGGAAACACCATATATTTT; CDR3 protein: CASSHRGGGGNTIYF
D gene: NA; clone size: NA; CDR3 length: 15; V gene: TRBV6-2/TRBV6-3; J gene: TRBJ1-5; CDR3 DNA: TGTGCCAGCAGTTCTGAGGACTCCTTAGGTCAGCCCCAGCATTTT; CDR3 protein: CASSSEDSLGQPQHF
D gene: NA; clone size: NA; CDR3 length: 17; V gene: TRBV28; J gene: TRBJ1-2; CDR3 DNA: TGTGCCAGCAGACCGGACATTGTAACAGGGAGGGCCTATGGCTACACCTTC; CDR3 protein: CASRPDIVTGRAYGYTF
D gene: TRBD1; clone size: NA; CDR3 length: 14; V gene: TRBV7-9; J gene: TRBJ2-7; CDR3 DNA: TGTGCCAGCAGCCCGAGGACAGGGTCCTACGAGCAGTACTTC; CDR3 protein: CASSPRTGSYEQYF
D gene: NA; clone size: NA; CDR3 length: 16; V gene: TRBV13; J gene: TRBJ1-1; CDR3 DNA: TGTGCCAGCAGCTCTATCCAGGGAGGAGTGTTCACTGAAGCTTTCTTT; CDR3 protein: CASSSIQGGVFTEAFF
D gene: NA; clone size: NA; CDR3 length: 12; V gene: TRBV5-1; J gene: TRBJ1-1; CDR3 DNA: TGCGCCAGCAGCCAAGCGGGGGTGCAAGCTTTCTTT; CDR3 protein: CASSQAGVQAFF
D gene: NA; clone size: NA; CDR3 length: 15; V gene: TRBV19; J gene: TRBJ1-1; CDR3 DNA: TGTGCCAGTATCTTTGACGGACTTATGGGCACTGAAGCTTTCTTT; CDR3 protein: CASIFDGLMGTEAFF
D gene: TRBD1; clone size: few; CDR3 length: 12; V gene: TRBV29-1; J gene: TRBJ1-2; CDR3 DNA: TGCAGCGTTGACAGGGGGCAAGGTGGCTACACCTTC; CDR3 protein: CSVDRGQGGYTF
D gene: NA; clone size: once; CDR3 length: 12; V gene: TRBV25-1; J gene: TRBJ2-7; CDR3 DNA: TGTGCCAGCAGTTACTCCCCCTTCGAGCAGTACTTC; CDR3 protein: CASSYSPFEQYF